These 6 T cell receptor beta chains share one sample of origin, sequenced in a study of shared clonotypes between healthy human individuals. Some clones are missing from TCRdb's copy, which holds only in-frame ones; the method was immunoSEQ multiplex PCR. The sample yields some 2,100,000 clones, around 95% seen once. The material sequenced was naive CD4+ T cells sorted from blood. Indicated subset: CD45RA+ positively selected. These receptors were obtained from a man aged 18 to 30 in good health.

The chain has TRBV2 and TRBJ2-3; 13 positions match TRBD2. V lost 5 bases and J lost 4; bases outside the gene matches: 6. Looked up from germline, CDR1 is SNHLY and CDR2 is FYNNEI. CDR3 length: 16 residues. The chain's CDR3 is CASSSGTSGVPDTQYF. The CDR3 DNA is TGTGCCAGCAGTTCCGGGACTAGCGGGGTCCCAGATACGCAGTATTTT.

The chain is built from TRBV15 and TRBJ2-7; TRBD2 agrees at 7 bases. Germline-derived CDR1 and CDR2 are LNHNV and YYDKDF (reference sequence). The trim removed 1 base at V and 5 bases at J, leaving 5 bases unmatched. CDR3 size: 14 residues. The CDR3 DNA reads TGTGCCACCAGCAGAGGAGGTCTAGCGGACGAGCAGTACTTC. This translates into CATSRGGLADEQYF.

The V call is TRBV11-2, the J call TRBJ1-5, with unresolved D. Germline values: CDR1 SGHAT, CDR2 FQNNGV. Trimming stripped 2 bases from V and 2 bases from J, with 4 bases between. The CDR3 loop spans 13 amino acids. The chain's CDR3 is CASSLNRNQPQHF. The CDR3 DNA sequence: TGTGCCAGCAGCTTAAACCGCAATCAGCCCCAGCATTTT.

CDR3 nucleotides: TGTGCCAGCTCACCCGTAAGGGCCCTGGCTGTGGAGCAGTACTTC. It yields the protein CASSPVRALAVEQYF. The chain employs TRBV18 and TRBJ2-7; no reliable D call. The length of the CDR3 is 15 residues. CDR1 is KGHSH, CDR2 LQKENI, per germline. The V and J ends lost 3 bases and 7 bases respectively, with 19 bases between them.

This rearrangement joins TRBV28 to TRBJ2-2; 9 bases are a match to TRBD1. Germline CDR1 is MDHEN and CDR2 is SYDVKM. The CDR3 is made up of 15 amino acids. V lost 5 bases and J lost 6; bases outside the gene matches: 7. DNA of the CDR3: TGTGCCAGCAGTCCGGGACAGGGTAGCGCCGGGGAGCTGTTTTTT. Protein product: CASSPGQGSAGELFF.

The CDR3 sequence: CATSRDLGNTIYF. CDR3 nucleotides: TGTGCCACCAGCAGAGATCTTGGAAACACCATATATTTT. The chain joins TRBV15 to TRBJ1-3; no reliable D call. Germline lookup yields CDR1 LNHNV and CDR2 YYDKDF (reference sequence). Deletions cut 0 bases from V and 3 bases from J, with 3 bases between. The CDR3 sequence is 13 residues long.